This TCR beta chain was sequenced in a study of cytomegalovirus exposure and HLA in healthy donors. 13 Jbeta primers and 60 Vbeta primers were used for the PCR. TCRdb's copy holds only in-frame clones and misses some; the assay was immunoSEQ multiplex PCR. The sample holds over 100,000 clones; 80% to 90% are singletons and the top ten take around 3%. As for this clone: The antigen remains undetermined.

Findings of the study overall: CMV antigen specificity was confirmed in vitro for a few CMV-associated chains.

The sequence derives from a woman under 30 in good health and CMV-seropositive. The sequenced sample was PBMCs.

The CDR3 DNA sequence: TGTGCCAGCAGGTTGGCAGGGGGCAACACTGAAGCTTTCTTT. Protein product: CASRLAGGNTEAFF. V gene TRBV28 combines with J gene TRBJ1-1; 8 nucleotides line up with TRBD1. With 6 bases clipped from V and 2 bases from J, the junction kept 5 bases outside the gene matches. The CDR3 runs 14 residues. Germline V gives CDR1 MDHEN, CDR2 SYDVKM.